The present T cell receptor (beta chain) was sequenced within a study of T cell responses to AZD1222 COVID-19 vaccine. Notes on the study in general: The donor group comprised mostly white British people and more females; the analysis possibly underestimated clonal diversity. Baseline testing showed seropositivity in only six or seven AZD1222 recipients. Spike as a whole was targeted by vaccine-associated CD4 TCRs, dominant at 160-218 and 743-854.

Only in-frame clones appear in the TCRdb table, and some are missing; sequencing was by immunoSEQ multiplex PCR. Of 100,000 to 130,000 clones in the sample, 92% were seen once. Germline trimming cut 4 bases from V and 2 bases from J; bases unmatched to any gene: 5. Germline V gene data show CDR1 as SGHKS and CDR2 as YYEKEE (reference sequence). The CDR3 consists of 14 residues. This clone was seen just once. Its cognate antigen is unknown. The clonotype was recovered from an adult who received the AZD1222 COVID-19 vaccine. The material was peripheral blood, obtained 28 days after the second AZD1222 dose. V and J are TRBV5-5 and TRBJ2-5; TRBD1 matches at 7 bases. The CDR3 loop reads CASSRVGQQETQYF. The CDR3, as DNA: TGTGCCAGCAGCCGCGTGGGACAGCAAGAGACCCAGTACTTC.